The 15 T cell receptor beta chains below all came from one sample that was sequenced in a study of OX40 agonist ivuxolimab in advanced cancers. Sequencing used immunoSEQ multiplex PCR; TCRdb keeps in-frame clones, though not all of them. The sample gives 95,000 to 150,000 clones, 85% to 95% of which show up once; 0.15% to 0.16% is in the top ten. Sequenced here: CD4+ or CD8+ T cells sorted from blood, sampled in a trial of the OX40 agonist ivuxolimab. These receptors came from an adult with an advanced solid tumor such as melanoma, head and neck, liver or kidney cancer.

V gene TRBV6-5 combines with J gene TRBJ1-4; no clear D. Germline V gene sequence: CDR1 MNHEY, CDR2 SVGAGI. CDR3 length: 14 residues. V lost 5 bases to trimming and J lost 8 bases, with 15 bases between them. Here the CDR3 reads CASSPPGEGEKLFF. The CDR3 bases are TGTGCCAGCAGTCCCCCTGGCGAGGGCGAAAAACTGTTTTTT.

CDR3 loop: CASSSRQDTGELFF. CDR3 nucleotide sequence: TGTGCCAGCTCATCGCGGCAGGATACCGGGGAGCTGTTTTTT. The gene calls are TRBV18 and TRBJ2-2; D ambiguous. The V gene's germline CDR1 is KGHSH and CDR2 LQKENI. This CDR3 region has 14 residues. V was cut by 5 bases and J by 5 bases, with 12 bases left in between.

This sequence joins TRBV28 and TRBJ2-1; 9 bases map to TRBD1. The junction had 8 bases not matched to a gene; V was cut back by 6 bases and J by 8 bases. The CDR3 is 14 amino acids. CDR1 is MDHEN and CDR2 is SYDVKM in the germline V gene. CDR3 DNA: TGTGCCAGCAGGATCGGGACAGGGTTCCATGAGCAGTTCTTC. Protein product: CASRIGTGFHEQFF.

This clone was found once. The V call is TRBV9, the J call TRBJ2-1, with D perhaps matching TRBD2 (5 bases). This CDR3 has 15 amino acids. With 2 bases removed from V and 9 bases from J, the gap between germline ends came to 18 bases. The germline gives CDR1 SGDLS, CDR2 YYNGEE. CDR3 protein: CASSVDWTDRGEQFF. DNA for the CDR3: TGTGCCAGCAGCGTCGACTGGACGGACCGGGGTGAGCAGTTCTTC.

The rearrangement joins TRBV7-3 to TRBJ1-6; perhaps TRBD1 as D (5 bases). The germline gives CDR1 SGHTA, CDR2 FQGTGA. This CDR3 comprises 13 residues. Trimming removed 3 bases at V and 10 bases at J, with 10 bases between. This chain's CDR3 is CASSFTGDSPLHF. The CDR3 DNA reads TGTGCCAGCAGCTTCACGGGGGACTCACCCCTCCACTTT.

The gene calls are TRBV19 and TRBJ2-7; 8 nucleotides agree with TRBD1. The germline V gene has CDR1 LNHDA and CDR2 SQIVND (reference sequence). V lost 5 bases and J lost 0; bases outside the gene matches: 6. There are 15 residues in the CDR3. CDR3 residues: CASSSRTGTSYEQYF. CDR3 DNA sequence: TGTGCCAGTAGTTCGAGGACAGGGACCTCCTACGAGCAGTACTTC.

The CDR3 loop is CASRPQGGSYNEQFF. As DNA, the CDR3 is TGTGCCAGCAGGCCACAGGGGGGGTCCTACAATGAGCAGTTCTTC. The chain employs TRBV7-9 and TRBJ2-1; D possibly corresponds to TRBD1 (8 bases). The ends were cut back, 6 bases at V and 1 base at J, with 13 bases in the middle. Germline CDR1 SEHNR, CDR2 FQNEAQ (reference sequence). The CDR3 contains 15 residues.

The rearrangement joins TRBV4-1 to TRBJ2-7; a weak D match, TRBD1 (6 bases). CDR1 and CDR2 from the germline V gene are MGHRA and YSYEKL. This CDR3 region has 15 residues. V lost 1 base, J lost 0 bases, and 10 bases lay in between. The CDR3 region has the DNA TGCGCCAGCAGCCAAGTACAGGGTAGCTCCTACGAGCAGTACTTC. This gives the protein CASSQVQGSSYEQYF.

The chain uses TRBV9 and TRBJ2-7; weak D call: TRBD2 (5 bases). CDR3 length equals 15 residues. Per the germline V gene, CDR1 is SGDLS and CDR2 is YYNGEE. V was shortened by 4 bases and J by 3 bases, with 17 bases between the two germline ends. In DNA form, the CDR3 reads TGTGCCAGCAGCCCCCGAGGGCTTAGGAACTACGAGCAGTACTTC. Protein sequence: CASSPRGLRNYEQYF.

This chain connects TRBV2 to TRBJ1-1; D is ambiguous. V lost 3 bases and J lost 10, with 15 bases in between. The CDR3 sequence is 13 residues long. CDR1 SNHLY and CDR2 FYNNEI come from the germline V gene. The DNA of the CDR3 is TGTGCCAGCAGTGAGGGTGCAAGGGTGATAGCTTTCTTT. This sequence encodes CASSEGARVIAFF.

The chain carries TRBV28 and TRBJ1-5; a weak D match, TRBD1 (6 bases). Trimming took off 3 bases at V and 5 bases at J, with 14 bases between the two ends. This CDR3 has 15 residues. CDR1 is MDHEN and CDR2 is SYDVKM in the germline V gene. CDR3 DNA: TGTGCCAGCAGTTTGGGAGGGGGAGGTGATCAGCCCCAGCATTTT. The encoded protein is CASSLGGGGDQPQHF.

J is TRBJ2-5 and V is TRBV2; D possibly uses TRBD1 or TRBD2 (5 bases each). This CDR3 contains 15 residues. Germline V lookup: CDR1 SNHLY, CDR2 FYNNEI. V was clipped by 6 bases and J by 5 bases, with 19 bases between them. The CDR3: CASRAGTLIPETQYF. CDR3 sequence (DNA): TGTGCCAGCAGGGCCGGGACCCTGATCCCCGAGACCCAGTACTTC. The full variable domain, with the rest looked up from reference TRBV2 and TRBJ2-5, is EPEVTQTPSHQVTQMGQEVILRCVPISNHLYFYWYRQILGQKVEFLVSFYNNEISEKSEIFDDQFSVERPDGSNFTLKIRSTKLEDSAMYFCASRAGTLIPETQYFGPGTRLLVL.

This sequence joins TRBV28 and TRBJ2-3; 9 nucleotides agree with TRBD2. Germline lookup yields CDR1 MDHEN and CDR2 SYDVKM. J lost 6 bases, V lost 6 bases, and 7 bases had no gene match. The CDR3 loop spans 14 amino acids. The CDR3 sequence is CASRTIAGADTQYF. As DNA, the CDR3 is TGTGCCAGCAGGACAATAGCGGGAGCGGATACGCAGTATTTT.

This rearrangement joins TRBV19 to TRBJ1-1; 7 bases are shared with TRBD1. The V segment lost 8 bases and the J segment 1 base; nucleotides outside the gene matches: 7. Germline CDR1 and CDR2: LNHDA and SQIVND (reference sequence). CDR3 length equals 14 residues. Written as DNA, the CDR3 is TGTGCCAGTTTCAGGGGGGAGGAGAACACTGAAGCTTTCTTT. As protein: CASFRGEENTEAFF.

This chain connects TRBV11-3 to TRBJ2-2; D possibly corresponds to TRBD1 (6 bases). Per germline, CDR1 SGHNT and CDR2 YENEEA. This CDR3 has 16 residues. Trimming pared 5 bases from V and 4 bases from J, leaving 17 bases between. Here the CDR3 reads CASSLGGGVTTGELFF. CDR3 in DNA: TGTGCCAGCAGCCTAGGGGGTGGGGTAACCACCGGGGAGCTGTTTTTT.